These 19 T cell receptor beta chains were all obtained from the same sample, sequenced in a study of CD8+ T cells in alopecia areata. Sequencing used cDNA as its template, made by extracting RNA and reverse transcribing it. Profiled with immunoSEQ multiplex PCR; TCRdb holds only in-frame clones, not every one. Here the sample spans approximately 31,000 clones, about 83% being singletons. The specimen was NKG2D-low CD8+ T cells sorted from blood. The receptors originated from a human donor with alopecia areata.

The V gene is TRBV29-1, the J gene TRBJ2-2, with 7 bases identical to TRBD1. Trimming cost V 4 bases and J 5 bases; bases outside gene matches: 13. This CDR3 is 16 amino acids long. Germline CDR1 is SQVTM and CDR2 is ANQGSEA. The CDR3 loop is CSVAYARQGETGELFF. The CDR3 DNA reads TGCAGCGTTGCTTACGCGAGACAGGGAGAAACCGGGGAGCTGTTTTTT.

The V call is TRBV27, the J call TRBJ2-3; 10 bases match TRBD1. The CDR3 totals 15 residues. Trimming at V came to 4 bases and at J to 3 bases, leaving 4 bases not matched to a gene. CDR1 MNHEY and CDR2 SMNVEV come from the germline V gene (reference sequence). CDR3 protein: CASSSRTGGTDTQYF. The CDR3 nucleotides read TGTGCCAGCAGTTCCCGGACAGGGGGTACAGATACGCAGTATTTT.

The rearrangement joins TRBV2 to TRBJ2-7, with D perhaps TRBD1 (6 bases). From germline, CDR1 is SNHLY and CDR2 FYNNEI. The germline V and J ends were trimmed by 4 bases and 8 bases, with 15 bases remaining between them. This CDR3 has 13 amino acids. CDR3 amino acids: CASSARGHVKQYF. For the CDR3, the DNA is TGTGCCAGCAGTGCCAGGGGACACGTTAAGCAGTACTTC.

This chain connects TRBV7-9 to TRBJ1-1; D may be TRBD1 (6 bases). Germline assignment: CDR1 SEHNR and CDR2 FQNEAQ (reference sequence). V was pared by 5 bases and J by 4 bases, with 14 bases between. The CDR3 totals 14 residues. The CDR3 loop is CASSEDSGVTEAFF. The DNA for the CDR3 is TGTGCCAGCAGCGAGGACTCAGGGGTCACTGAAGCTTTCTTT. The full variable domain, in which reference TRBV7-9 and TRBJ1-1 provide the parts outside the CDR3, is DTGVSQNPRHKITKRGQNVTFRCDPISEHNRLYWYRQTLGQGPEFLTYFQNEAQLEKSRLLSDRFSAERPKGSFSTLEIQRTEQGDSAMYLCASSEDSGVTEAFFGQGTRLTVV.

This clone ranks as medium-sized. The rearrangement uses TRBV4-2 and TRBJ2-7, with D perhaps being TRBD1 or TRBD2 (5 bases each). Trimming left V 0 bases short and J 3 bases short, with 12 bases between. This CDR3 is built from 15 residues. Germline V gene lookup returns CDR1 LGHNA and CDR2 YNFKEQ. The CDR3 coding sequence is TGTGCCAGCAGCCAAGAAAGGGACGCCTACTACGAGCAGTACTTC. It translates to CASSQERDAYYEQYF.

J is TRBJ1-4 and V is TRBV13, with D perhaps TRBD1 (5 bases). CDR1 is PRHDT and CDR2 is FYEKMQ in the germline V gene (reference sequence). V shed 3 bases and J shed 3 bases, with 17 bases lying between them. The CDR3 loop spans 17 amino acids. The CDR3 DNA sequence: TGTGCCAGCAGCTTCCTAGGGGTGACGGGATCTAATGAAAAACTGTTTTTT. This sequence encodes CASSFLGVTGSNEKLFF.

The chain combines TRBV6-5 with TRBJ2-1, with TRBD1 identical over 9 bases. After removal of 2 bases from V and 7 bases from J, the junction contained 9 bases not matched to a gene. CDR3 length: 16 amino acids. Germline V CDR1 and CDR2: MNHEY, SVGAGI. The CDR3 nucleotides are TGTGCCAGCAGTTACCCGGGACAGGGTTATTCTAATGAGCAGTTCTTC. Protein sequence: CASSYPGQGYSNEQFF.

V gene TRBV4-1 combines with J gene TRBJ2-1, with a possible D match to TRBD2 (6 bases). The germline gives CDR1 MGHRA, CDR2 YSYEKL. CDR3 length: 18 residues. Trimming took off 0 bases at V and 2 bases at J, with 17 bases between the two ends. CDR3 sequence (DNA): TGCGCCAGCAGCCAAGAGGGCGGTAGCGGCAATACCTACAATGAGCAGTTCTTC. This translates into CASSQEGGSGNTYNEQFF.

The rearrangement links TRBV6-5 to TRBJ2-3, with TRBD1 identical over 7 bases. Germline CDR1 MNHEY, CDR2 SVGAGI. The CDR3 loop spans 14 amino acids. Trimming removed 3 bases from V and 3 bases from J; junction bases left unmatched: 3. DNA of the CDR3: TGTGCCAGCAGTTATGGGACAGAAACAGATACGCAGTATTTT. Its protein product is CASSYGTETDTQYF.

This sequence joins TRBV29-1 and TRBJ2-3; the match to TRBD2 covers 10 bases. The germline V gene encodes CDR1 SQVTM and CDR2 ANQGSEA. The CDR3 has 15 amino acids. Unmatched junction bases numbered 11, after V lost 6 bases and J lost 5 bases. The CDR3, as DNA: TGCAGCGTGACCCCACGCCTAGCGGGAGAAGATACGCAGTATTTT. Translating gives CSVTPRLAGEDTQYF.

The chain links TRBV23-1 to TRBJ2-1, with 8 bases that match TRBD1. TRBV23-1 is reported as an ORF; its role is uncertain. V lost 7 bases and J lost 6; bases outside the gene matches: 14. The CDR3 has 16 amino acids. The CDR3 DNA is TGCGCCAGCACCACACCCAGCAGGGGGCTTGGCAATGAGCAGTTCTTC. Its translation: CASTTPSRGLGNEQFF.

This clone was detected only a few times. This chain joins TRBV19 and TRBJ1-1, with D possibly being TRBD1 (5 bases). CDR1 and CDR2 from the germline V gene are LNHDA and SQIVND (reference sequence). The CDR3 length is 13 residues. Trimming cost V 9 bases and J 4 bases, with 15 bases left between them. The DNA of the CDR3 is TGTGCCAGCCGCGGGGGGGGAACCACTGAAGCTTTCTTT. Translation: CASRGGGTTEAFF.

The rearrangement uses TRBV29-1 and TRBJ2-3; D unclear. The germline gives CDR1 SQVTM, CDR2 ANQGSEA. Trimming removed 4 bases from V and 2 bases from J, with 10 bases in between. CDR3 length: 13 amino acids. CDR3 in amino acids: CSVVGPDTDTQYF. CDR3 DNA sequence: TGCAGCGTTGTCGGTCCAGACACAGATACGCAGTATTTT.

The rearrangement links TRBV29-1 to TRBJ2-2; no clear D gene. Germline lookup yields CDR1 SQVTM and CDR2 ANQGSEA. This CDR3 spans 10 amino acids. The V gene lost 4 bases and the J gene lost 11 bases, with 8 bases spanning the gap. DNA of the CDR3: TGCAGCGTTGGTGGGCCTGAGCTGTTTTTT. It yields the protein CSVGGPELFF.

CDR3 sequence (DNA): TGTGCCAGCAGTCCCGCCAGGGCTAGCGGCTACGAGCAGTACTTC. Translating gives CASSPARASGYEQYF. The rearrangement joins TRBV27 to TRBJ2-7; TRBD2 matches 7 bases. Germline CDR1 MNHEY, CDR2 SMNVEV (reference sequence). V was clipped by 5 bases and J by 3 bases; unmatched bases: 10. The CDR3 is 15 amino acids.

The chain recombines TRBV29-1 with TRBJ2-1; 7 bases agree with TRBD2. Germline CDR1 and CDR2: SQVTM and ANQGSEA. V shed 0 bases and J 7 bases; nucleotides not matched to a gene: 15. The CDR3 runs to 17 residues. The CDR3 DNA follows: TGCAGCGTTGAAGATGGACTTCTCGGACTAGAAAGTAATGAGCAGTTCTTC. Protein sequence: CSVEDGLLGLESNEQFF.

This rearrangement joins TRBV15 to TRBJ2-7, with 7 bases lining up with TRBD2. The ends lost 0 bases at V and 3 bases at J; junction bases unmatched: 17. The CDR3 is made up of 19 amino acids. Germline values: CDR1 LNHNV, CDR2 YYDKDF (reference sequence). CDR3 nucleotides: TGTGCCACCAGCAGAGACTTTAAGGACGTTCGCCTAGCGGTCTACGAGCAGTACTTC. This gives the protein CATSRDFKDVRLAVYEQYF.

The rearrangement uses TRBV15 and TRBJ1-5; 7 nucleotides line up with TRBD1. There are 16 residues in the CDR3. Germline V gives CDR1 LNHNV, CDR2 YYDKDF (reference sequence). The junction had 7 bases not matched to a gene; V was cut back by 1 base and J by 4 bases. CDR3 residues: CATSRGDREGNQPQHF. The CDR3 DNA sequence: TGTGCCACCAGCAGAGGCGACAGGGAAGGAAATCAGCCCCAGCATTTT.

The chain joins TRBV6-1 to TRBJ2-7; no clear D. Per the germline V gene, CDR1 is MNHNS and CDR2 is SASEGT. The CDR3 extends over 13 amino acids. Trimming pared 6 bases from V and 4 bases from J, leaving 13 bases between. CDR3 region: CASSVGPGYEQYF. In DNA form, the CDR3 reads TGTGCCAGCAGCGTCGGCCCGGGTTACGAGCAGTACTTC.